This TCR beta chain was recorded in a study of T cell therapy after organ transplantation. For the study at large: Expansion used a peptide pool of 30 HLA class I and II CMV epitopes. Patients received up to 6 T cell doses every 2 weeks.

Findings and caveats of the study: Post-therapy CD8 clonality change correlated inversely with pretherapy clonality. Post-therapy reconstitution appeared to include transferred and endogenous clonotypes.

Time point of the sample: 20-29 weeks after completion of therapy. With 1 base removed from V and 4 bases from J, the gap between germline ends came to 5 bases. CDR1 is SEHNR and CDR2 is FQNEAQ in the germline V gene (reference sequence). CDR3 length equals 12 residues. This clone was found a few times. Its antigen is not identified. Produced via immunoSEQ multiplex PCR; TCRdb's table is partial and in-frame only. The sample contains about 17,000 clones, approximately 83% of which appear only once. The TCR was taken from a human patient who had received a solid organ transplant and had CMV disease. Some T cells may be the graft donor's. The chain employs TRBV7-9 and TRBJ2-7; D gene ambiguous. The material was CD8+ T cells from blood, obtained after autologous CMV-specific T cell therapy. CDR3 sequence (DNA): TGTGCCAGCAGCTTAGTTTCTTACGAGCAGTACTTC. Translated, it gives CASSLVSYEQYF.